This T cell receptor (beta chain) was captured by sequencing in a study of T cell clonality in common variable immunodeficiency. The study, taken as a whole, reports: Repertoire-complication correlations in CVID were limited by patient heterogeneity. Compared with controls, CVID subjects had fewer shared TCRbeta clones. Reportedly, TCR beta sequences from common variable immunodeficiency showed fewer deletions and N-nucleotide insertions. Compared with healthy controls, CVID subjects showed increased TCRbeta clonality, mostly in about a third.

This clone was counted ten times or more. The antigen remains unidentified. Sequencing ends 3 residues short of the CDR3 end; the germline J gene provides the rest. Assay: immunoSEQ multiplex PCR; the TCRdb copy retains only in-frame clones and omits some. The sample is made up of tens of thousands of clones, none counted only once. Between the trimmed V and J ends, which lost 5 bases and 4 bases, there was a span of 9 bases. Germline V gene sequence: CDR1 MNHEY, CDR2 SVGEGT. This CDR3 is 12 amino acids long. The sequenced sample consisted of peripheral blood mononuclear cells. This sequence joins TRBV6-2 or TRBV6-3 and TRBJ2-7; D not resolved. The TCR was taken from a person between 18 and 75 years old in good health. Here the CDR3 reads CASSGLSYEQYF. The sequenced CDR3 bases are TGTGCCAGCAGTGGCCTTTCGTACGAG.